These T cell receptor beta chains were read from a single sample in a study of cytomegalovirus exposure and HLA in healthy donors. Produced via immunoSEQ multiplex PCR; TCRdb's table is partial and in-frame only. Altogether 90,000 to 150,000 clones are present, about 72% being singletons, with the ten largest covering around 5%. Sequenced: PBMCs. The receptors derive from a man between 45 and 60 years old in good health and CMV-seropositive. The CDR3 runs from the conserved cysteine through the conserved F or W. Fields, in order: V gene, D gene, clone size, J gene, CDR3 DNA, CDR3 protein. D genes are given only for firm matches. Rows may omit the clone size; those that give it use once, few, many or a size class.

V: TRBV30
D: .
size: .
J: TRBJ1-2
DNA: TGTGCCTGGAGTGTACAAAAGGGGAACTATGGCTACACCTTC
CDR3: CAWSVQKGNYGYTF

V: TRBV19
D: TRBD1
size: .
J: TRBJ1-2
DNA: TGTGCCAGTAACCCGGGACAGGGTAGCTATGGCTACACCTTC
CDR3: CASNPGQGSYGYTF

V: TRBV7-8
D: TRBD1
size: .
J: TRBJ1-1
DNA: TGTGCCAGCAGCCCTGGGACAGGGCTTTTTTACACTGAAGCTTTCTTT
CDR3: CASSPGTGLFYTEAFF

V: TRBV4-2
D: .
size: .
J: TRBJ2-7
DNA: TGTGCCAGCGCCAGGTATATGGACAGAGCCTACGAGCAGTACTTC
CDR3: CASARYMDRAYEQYF

V: TRBV6-5
D: .
size: once
J: TRBJ1-2
DNA: TGTGCCAGCAGTTACTCGAGTATTGCAGGGAACTATGGCTACACCTTC
CDR3: CASSYSSIAGNYGYTF

V: TRBV6-1
D: TRBD1
size: .
J: TRBJ1-1
DNA: TGTGCCAGCAGGGACTACAGGGGGAACACTGAAGCTTTCTTT
CDR3: CASRDYRGNTEAFF

V: TRBV19
D: .
size: few
J: TRBJ2-2
DNA: TGTGCCAGTAGTAAAAGGGAGGCCGGGGAGCTGTTTTTT
CDR3: CASSKREAGELFF

V: TRBV7-8
D: TRBD2
size: few
J: TRBJ2-4
DNA: TGTGCCAGCAGCTTAGTGTTGGAGAGCGGGGTCACCGGGGGCATTCAGTACTTC
CDR3: CASSLVLESGVTGGIQYF

V: TRBV6-5
D: .
size: .
J: TRBJ1-2
DNA: TGTGCCAGCAGTGACACAGGGAATGGCTACACCTTC
CDR3: CASSDTGNGYTF

V: TRBV19
D: .
size: .
J: TRBJ1-6
DNA: TGTGCCAGTACCACCGTAGCGGGCTATAATTCACCCCTCCACTTT
CDR3: CASTTVAGYNSPLHF

V: TRBV5-4
D: .
size: few
J: TRBJ2-7
DNA: TGTGCCAGCAGCAGGATTGGGGGGGCATCCTACGAGCAGTACTTC
CDR3: CASSRIGGASYEQYF

V: TRBV5-1
D: TRBD1
size: .
J: TRBJ1-2
DNA: TGCGCCAGCAGCGCGTCGACAGGGGGATCCTATGGCTACACCTTC
CDR3: CASSASTGGSYGYTF

V: TRBV28
D: TRBD1
size: few
J: TRBJ1-5
DNA: TGTGCCAGCAGTTTTACCGGACAGGGGTGGGGTCAGCCCCAGCATTTT
CDR3: CASSFTGQGWGQPQHF

V: TRBV4-2
D: TRBD1
size: .
J: TRBJ1-5
DNA: TGTGCCAGCAGCCCGACAGGGTCGGACCAGCCCCAGCATTTT
CDR3: CASSPTGSDQPQHF

V: TRBV4-2
D: TRBD2
size: .
J: TRBJ2-3
DNA: TGTGCCAGCAGCCCTTACGGGGGGGGTACAGATACGCAGTATTTT
CDR3: CASSPYGGGTDTQYF

V: TRBV5-1
D: .
size: .
J: TRBJ1-1
DNA: TGCGCCAGCAGCTTCACCGGGACAAGAGCTGAAGCTTTCTTT
CDR3: CASSFTGTRAEAFF

V: TRBV5-5
D: .
size: .
J: TRBJ1-4
DNA: TGTGCCAGCAGCTTGGGCACGGTGGATGAAAAACTGTTTTTT
CDR3: CASSLGTVDEKLFF

V: TRBV7-2
D: .
size: .
J: TRBJ1-1
DNA: TGTGCCAGCAGCTCCTCCGGGAAGAACACTGAAGCTTTCTTT
CDR3: CASSSSGKNTEAFF

V: TRBV4-1
D: .
size: .
J: TRBJ1-1
DNA: TGCGCCAGCAGCCAAGAACGGTCCACTGAAGCTTTCTTT
CDR3: CASSQERSTEAFF

V: TRBV11-2
D: TRBD1
size: .
J: TRBJ2-7
DNA: TGTGCCAGCAGCTTAGGCCCCGGGACAGGGGTTAGCACCCCCTACGAGCAGTACTTC
CDR3: CASSLGPGTGVSTPYEQYF

V: TRBV30
D: TRBD1
size: .
J: TRBJ2-6
DNA: TGTGCCTGCGCGTGGTACCGGGACAGGAGGAACTCTGGGGCCAACGTCCTGACTTTC
CDR3: CACAWYRDRRNSGANVLTF

V: TRBV2
D: .
size: few
J: TRBJ2-5
DNA: TGTGCCAGCAGTGAAGGTTCAGGGCCAGAGACCCAGTACTTC
CDR3: CASSEGSGPETQYF

V: TRBV30
D: .
size: few
J: TRBJ1-6
DNA: TGTGCCTACTCCCCGACAGGCAACTCCTATAATTCCCCCCTCCACTTT
CDR3: CAYSPTGNSYNSPLHF

V: TRBV6-5
D: TRBD1
size: once
J: TRBJ1-2
DNA: TGTGCCAGCAGTTTCGGACAGGGGGCGTATGGCTACACCTTC
CDR3: CASSFGQGAYGYTF

V: TRBV7-9
D: TRBD1
size: .
J: TRBJ2-7
DNA: TGTGCCAGCAGCCCCGGGACAGGAGACGAGCAGTACTTC
CDR3: CASSPGTGDEQYF

V: TRBV4-3
D: .
size: .
J: TRBJ1-2
DNA: TGCGCCAGCCGTACGGGTCATCCCTCGGATGGCTACACCTTC
CDR3: CASRTGHPSDGYTF

V: TRBV5-4
D: TRBD1
size: .
J: TRBJ2-7
DNA: TGTGCCAGCAGCTGGGGGGACAGGGGGCGCAGGTACGAGCAGTACTTC
CDR3: CASSWGDRGRRYEQYF

V: TRBV5-1
D: TRBD2
size: .
J: TRBJ2-5
DNA: TGCGCCAGCAGCTTGGGTGCGGGGGGAGGAGAGACCCAGTACTTC
CDR3: CASSLGAGGGETQYF

V: TRBV6-1
D: .
size: .
J: TRBJ1-5
DNA: TGTGCCAGCAGTGAAGGACAGGTCGGGAGCAATCAGCCCCAGCATTTT
CDR3: CASSEGQVGSNQPQHF

V: TRBV29-1
D: TRBD2
size: .
J: TRBJ2-1
DNA: TGCAGCTCTAAGGTGGCGGGAGACACTGAGCAGTTCTTC
CDR3: CSSKVAGDTEQFF

V: TRBV4-1
D: .
size: .
J: TRBJ1-3
DNA: TGCGCCAGCAGCCAAGACGGAGGAGACAGGAATTCTGGAAACACCATATATTTT
CDR3: CASSQDGGDRNSGNTIYF

V: TRBV5-1
D: .
size: .
J: TRBJ1-5
DNA: TGCGCCAGCAGCTTGTCCGGGAGGGGTTCGAATCAGCCCCAGCATTTT
CDR3: CASSLSGRGSNQPQHF

V: TRBV7-2
D: TRBD2
size: .
J: TRBJ2-7
DNA: TGTGCCAGCAGCTTAGGGACTAGCGGTCCCTACGAGCAGTACTTC
CDR3: CASSLGTSGPYEQYF

V: TRBV28
D: TRBD1
size: .
J: TRBJ1-6
DNA: TGTGCCAGCAGCTCCTCGGACAGGGTAAATGTCCACTTT
CDR3: CASSSSDRVNVHF

V: TRBV5-1
D: .
size: few
J: TRBJ1-1
DNA: TGCGCCAGCAGTCTCCAGGGCGGCACTGAAGCTTTCTTT
CDR3: CASSLQGGTEAFF

V: TRBV2
D: TRBD1
size: .
J: TRBJ2-2
DNA: TGTGCCAGCAGGGCGACAGGGGGAACCGGGGAGCTGTTTTTT
CDR3: CASRATGGTGELFF

V: TRBV19
D: .
size: .
J: TRBJ1-5
DNA: TGTGCCAGTACCCTAGACAGTTTCAACAATCAGCCCCAGCATTTT
CDR3: CASTLDSFNNQPQHF

V: TRBV21-1
D: .
size: .
J: TRBJ1-1
DNA: TGTGCCAGCAGAGAAAGGACAGGGGCTGAAGCTTTCTTT
CDR3: CASRERTGAEAFF

V: TRBV5-1
D: TRBD2
size: .
J: TRBJ2-1
DNA: TGCGCCAGCTGTCCGGGGACTAGCGGGAGGGATGAGCAGTTCTTC
CDR3: CASCPGTSGRDEQFF